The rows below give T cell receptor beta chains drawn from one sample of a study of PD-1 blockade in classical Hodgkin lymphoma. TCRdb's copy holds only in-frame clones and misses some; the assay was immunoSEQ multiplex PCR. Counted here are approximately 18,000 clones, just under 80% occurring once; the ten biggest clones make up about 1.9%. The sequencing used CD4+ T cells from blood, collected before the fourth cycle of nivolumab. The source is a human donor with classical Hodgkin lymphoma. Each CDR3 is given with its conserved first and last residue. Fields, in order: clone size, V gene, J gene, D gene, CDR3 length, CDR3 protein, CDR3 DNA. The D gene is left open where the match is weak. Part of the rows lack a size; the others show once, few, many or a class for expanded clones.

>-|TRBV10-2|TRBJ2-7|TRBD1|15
CASSETGAPSYEQYF
TGCGCCAGCAGTGAGACAGGGGCACCCTCCTACGAGCAGTACTTC
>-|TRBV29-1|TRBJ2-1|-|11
CSVAQYNEQFF
TGCAGCGTTGCACAGTACAATGAGCAGTTCTTC
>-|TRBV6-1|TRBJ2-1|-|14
CASVGAAYYNEQFF
TGTGCCAGCGTGGGAGCGGCGTACTACAATGAGCAGTTCTTC
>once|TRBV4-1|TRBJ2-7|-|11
CASSHHYEQYF
TGCGCCAGCAGCCACCACTACGAGCAGTACTTC
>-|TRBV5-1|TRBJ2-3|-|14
CASSLGWPTDTQYF
TGCGCCAGCAGCTTGGGGTGGCCCACAGATACGCAGTATTTT
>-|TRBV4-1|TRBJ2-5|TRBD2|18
CASSQDFRTSGNQETQYF
TGCGCCAGCAGCCAAGATTTCAGGACTAGCGGGAACCAAGAGACCCAGTACTTC
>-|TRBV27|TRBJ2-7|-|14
CASSPRDRPYEQYF
TGTGCCAGCAGTCCTCGAGACAGGCCCTACGAGCAGTACTTC
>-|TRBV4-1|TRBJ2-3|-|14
CASSQGTQADTQYF
TGCGCCAGCAGCCAAGGGACACAGGCTGATACGCAGTATTTT
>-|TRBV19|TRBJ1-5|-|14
CASSIWMGNQPQHF
TGTGCCAGTAGTATCTGGATGGGCAATCAGCCCCAGCATTTT
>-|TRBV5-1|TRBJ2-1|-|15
CASSLSGSSYNEQFF
TGCGCCAGCAGCTTGTCGGGGAGCTCCTACAATGAGCAGTTCTTC
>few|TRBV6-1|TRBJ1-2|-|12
CATPRVYYGYTF
TGTGCCACACCCAGGGTTTACTATGGCTACACCTTC
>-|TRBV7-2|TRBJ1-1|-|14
CASSKPQGNTEAFF
TGTGCCAGCAGCAAGCCACAGGGAAACACTGAAGCTTTCTTT